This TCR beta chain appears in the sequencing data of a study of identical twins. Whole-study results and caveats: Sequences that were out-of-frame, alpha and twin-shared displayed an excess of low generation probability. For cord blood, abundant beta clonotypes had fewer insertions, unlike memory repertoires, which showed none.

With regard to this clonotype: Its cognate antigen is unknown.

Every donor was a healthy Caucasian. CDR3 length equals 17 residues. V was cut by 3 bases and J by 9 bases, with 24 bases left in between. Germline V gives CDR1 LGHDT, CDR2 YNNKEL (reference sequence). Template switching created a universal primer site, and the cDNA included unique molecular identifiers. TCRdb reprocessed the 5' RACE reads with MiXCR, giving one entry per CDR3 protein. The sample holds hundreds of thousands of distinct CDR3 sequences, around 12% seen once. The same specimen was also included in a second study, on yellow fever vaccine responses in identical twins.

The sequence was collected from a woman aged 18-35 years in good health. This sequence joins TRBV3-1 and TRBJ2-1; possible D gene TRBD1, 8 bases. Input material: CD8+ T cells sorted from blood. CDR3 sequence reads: CASSHLSTGAERGEQFF. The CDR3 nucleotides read TGTGCCAGCAGCCATCTCTCGACAGGGGCGGAGCGGGGTGAGCAGTTCTTC.